The 2 T cell receptor beta chains reported below all come from one sample, sequenced in a study of regulatory T cells in long-lasting Graves disease. The time point denotes: newly diagnosed GD, antithyroid drugs for less than 3 months. Preparation of the TCR library used RNA extracted from PBMCs. To make TCR beta libraries, researchers used iRepertoire HTBI primers and Arm-PCR of CDR3 regions. TCRdb redid the calling of the multiplex PCR reads with MiXCR, one entry per CDR3 protein. This sample has 300,000 to 450,000 distinct CDR3 sequences, with around a sixth found just once. Sequences were derived from peripheral blood mononuclear cells (PBMCs), sampled at new diagnosis, from a patient treated with antithyroid drugs. These receptors all come from a female donor with Graves disease.

This clonotype has a count of ten or more. The chain carries TRBV19 and TRBJ1-4, with a weak D call TRBD1 (6 bases). Germline values: CDR1 LNHDA, CDR2 SQIVND (reference sequence). The CDR3 consists of 16 residues. V was cut by 6 bases and J by 0 bases, with 14 bases left in between. The CDR3 sequence: CASRGHSGPTNEKLFF. The CDR3 DNA reads as TGTGCCAGTAGGGGACATTCGGGGCCAACTAATGAAAAACTGTTTTTT.

The chain is built from TRBV24-1 and TRBJ2-3, with D possibly TRBD2 on 6 matching bases. This CDR3 region has 12 residues. Trimming removed 12 bases from V and 3 bases from J, with 12 bases in between. CDR1 and CDR2 (germline): KGHDR, SFDVKD. The CDR3 DNA follows: TGTGCCGTGGGGGAGGATACAGATACGCAGTATTTT. Translating it yields CAVGEDTDTQYF.